Given below is one TCR beta chain in context. Its target is unknown. The CDR3 has 14 amino acids. Per germline, CDR1 SEHNR and CDR2 FQNEAQ (reference sequence). Trimming removed 8 bases from V and 2 bases from J; junction bases left unmatched: 4. The assay was immunoSEQ multiplex PCR, and TCRdb's table has in-frame clones only and misses some. The sample yields around 130,000 clones, approximately 94% seen once. This record comes from a study of T cell responses to AZD1222 COVID-19 vaccine. Study observations and caveats: Epitopes outside B.1.351 and B.1.1.7 mutated regions reportedly drew nearly half of spike TCRs. Regions 160-218 and 743-854 dominated among vaccine-associated CD4 TCRs spanning spike. Elevations in Spike-specific TCR breadth and depth followed administration of two AZD1222 doses. Females outnumbered males among donors, who were mostly white British; clonal diversity was possibly underestimated.

The chain joins TRBV7-9 to TRBJ2-3; TRBD2 aligns across 10 bases. This TCR was sampled from an adult in good health. The sequencing used peripheral blood, collected on day 0 of AZD1222 vaccination. This CDR3 is CASLAGGSTDTQYF. The CDR3 nucleotides are TGTGCCAGCTTAGCGGGAGGCTCCACAGATACGCAGTATTTT. Combining the CDR3 with reference TRBV7-9 and TRBJ2-3 gives the whole variable domain DTGVSQNPRHKITKRGQNVTFRCDPISEHNRLYWYRQTLGQGPEFLTYFQNEAQLEKSRLLSDRFSAERPKGSFSTLEIQRTEQGDSAMYLCASLAGGSTDTQYFGPGTRLTVL.